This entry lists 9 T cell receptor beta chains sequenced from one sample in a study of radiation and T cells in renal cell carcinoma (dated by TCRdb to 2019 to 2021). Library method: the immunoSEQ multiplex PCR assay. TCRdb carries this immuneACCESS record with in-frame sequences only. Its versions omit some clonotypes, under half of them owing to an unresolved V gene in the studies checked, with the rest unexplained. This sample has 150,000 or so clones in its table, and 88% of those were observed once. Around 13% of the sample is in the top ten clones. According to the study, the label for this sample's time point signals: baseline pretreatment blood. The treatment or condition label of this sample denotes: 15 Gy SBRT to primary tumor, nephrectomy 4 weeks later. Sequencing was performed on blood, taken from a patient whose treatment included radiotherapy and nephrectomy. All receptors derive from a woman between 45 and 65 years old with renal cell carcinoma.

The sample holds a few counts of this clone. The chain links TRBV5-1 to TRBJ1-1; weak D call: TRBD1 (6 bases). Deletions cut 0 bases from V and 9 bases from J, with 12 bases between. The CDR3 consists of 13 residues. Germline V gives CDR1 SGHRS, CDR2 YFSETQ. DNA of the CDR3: TGCGCCAGCAGCTTGGGAGGGGGAGCCCAAGCTTTCTTT. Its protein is CASSLGGGAQAFF.

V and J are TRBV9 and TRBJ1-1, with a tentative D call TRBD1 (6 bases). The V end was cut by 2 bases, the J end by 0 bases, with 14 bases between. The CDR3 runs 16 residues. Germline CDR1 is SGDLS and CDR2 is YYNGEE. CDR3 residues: CASSVLSTGMNTEAFF. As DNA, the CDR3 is TGTGCCAGCAGCGTTCTCTCGACAGGTATGAACACTGAAGCTTTCTTT. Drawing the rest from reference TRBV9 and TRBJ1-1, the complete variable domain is DSGVTQTPKHLITATGQRVTLRCSPRSGDLSVYWYQQSLDQGLQFLIQYYNGEERAKGNILERFSAQQFPDLHSELNLSSLELGDSALYFCASSVLSTGMNTEAFFGQGTRLTVV.

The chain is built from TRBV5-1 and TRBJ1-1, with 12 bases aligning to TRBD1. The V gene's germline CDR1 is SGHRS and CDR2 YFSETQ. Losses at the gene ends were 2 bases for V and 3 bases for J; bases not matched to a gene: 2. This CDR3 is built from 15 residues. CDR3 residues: CASSFGDRGHTEAFF. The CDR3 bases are TGCGCCAGCAGCTTCGGGGACAGGGGGCACACTGAAGCTTTCTTT.

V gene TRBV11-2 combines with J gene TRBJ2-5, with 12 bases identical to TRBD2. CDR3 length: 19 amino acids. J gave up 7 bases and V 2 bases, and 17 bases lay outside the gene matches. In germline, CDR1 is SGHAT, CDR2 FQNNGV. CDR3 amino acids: CASSLTLASSGGVAGTQYF. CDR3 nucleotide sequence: TGTGCCAGCAGCTTAACACTAGCTTCTAGCGGGGGGGTAGCGGGGACCCAGTACTTC.

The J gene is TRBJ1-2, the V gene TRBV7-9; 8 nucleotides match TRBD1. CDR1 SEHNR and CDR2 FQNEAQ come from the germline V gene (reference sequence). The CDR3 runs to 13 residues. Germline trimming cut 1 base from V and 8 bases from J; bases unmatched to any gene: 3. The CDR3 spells CASSLGTGWGYTF. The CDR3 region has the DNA TGTGCCAGCAGCTTAGGGACAGGGTGGGGCTACACCTTC.

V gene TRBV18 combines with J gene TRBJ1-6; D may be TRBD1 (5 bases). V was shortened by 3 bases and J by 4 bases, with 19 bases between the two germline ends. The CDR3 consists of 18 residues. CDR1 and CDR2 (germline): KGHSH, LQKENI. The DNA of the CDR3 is TGTGCCAGCTCACCGGGAGCCCCGGGGACCAAATATAATTCACCCCTCCACTTT. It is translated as CASSPGAPGTKYNSPLHF.

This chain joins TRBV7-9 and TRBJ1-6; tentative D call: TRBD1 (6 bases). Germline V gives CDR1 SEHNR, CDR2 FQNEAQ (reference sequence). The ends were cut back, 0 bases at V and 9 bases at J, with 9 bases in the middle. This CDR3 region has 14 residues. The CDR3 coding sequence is TGTGCCAGCAGCTTAGCTGGGGGCGGTTCACCCCTCCACTTT. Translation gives CASSLAGGGSPLHF.

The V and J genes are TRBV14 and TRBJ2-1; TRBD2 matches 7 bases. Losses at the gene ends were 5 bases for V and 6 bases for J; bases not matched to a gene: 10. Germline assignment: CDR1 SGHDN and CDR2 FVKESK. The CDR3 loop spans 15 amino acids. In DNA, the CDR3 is TGTGCCAGCAGCACTACAGCGGGGTCGGGCAATGAGCAGTTCTTC. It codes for CASSTTAGSGNEQFF.

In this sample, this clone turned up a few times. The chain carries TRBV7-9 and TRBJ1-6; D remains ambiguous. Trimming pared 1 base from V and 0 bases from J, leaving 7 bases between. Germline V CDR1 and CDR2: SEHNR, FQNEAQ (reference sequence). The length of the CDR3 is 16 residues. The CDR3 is CASSLDLSSYNSPLHF. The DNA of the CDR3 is TGTGCCAGCAGCTTAGATCTGAGCTCCTATAATTCACCCCTCCACTTT.